Listed here is a single T cell receptor beta chain. Additional DNA sequences in this sample encode the identical CDR3. The source of the sample is a study of T cell clones after liver transplantation. Measured with immunoSEQ multiplex PCR; TCRdb has only the in-frame clones, and not every one. The table shows about 75,000 clones, with less than 90% occurring only once. CDR3 length equals 16 residues. V trimming: 4 bases; J trimming: 0 bases; junction bases outside the gene matches: 5. In germline, CDR1 is SGHDT, CDR2 YYEEEE. The sequences come from CD4+ T cells from blood, collected around 50 months after liver transplant. The chain combines TRBV5-6 with TRBJ2-3; 10 bases agree with TRBD1. The TCR sequence derives from a human patient who received a liver transplant. Some T cells may arise from the graft donor. CDR3 nucleotides: TGTGCCAGCAGCGAGACAGGGGGCAGTAGCACAGATACGCAGTATTTT. Translating it yields CASSETGGSSTDTQYF.